The entry that follows covers one T cell receptor (beta chain) sequence. Its antigen is unidentified. Trimming left V 2 bases short and J 0 bases short, with 5 bases between. The CDR3 consists of 13 residues. Germline V lookup: CDR1 SGHRS, CDR2 YFSETQ. These data originate in a study of T cell responses to AZD1222 COVID-19 vaccine. The method was immunoSEQ multiplex PCR; TCRdb's version includes in-frame clones alone and lacks a portion of them. The data show about 110,000 clones, with roughly nine tenths seen just once and around 7% held by the top ten. Study outcomes and limitations: A rise in Spike-specific TCR breadth and depth followed two AZD1222 doses. Clonal diversity was possibly underestimated; the donors were predominantly white British and more often female. A reported finding is that nearly half of spike-specific TCRs target unmutated variant regions.

The TCR was taken from an adult in good health. The rearrangement links TRBV5-1 to TRBJ2-5; D call uncertain. Here the sequenced sample was peripheral blood, taken on day 0 of AZD1222 vaccination. The CDR3, as DNA: TGCGCCAGCAGCTTAGAGTACCAAGAGACCCAGTACTTC. This codes for CASSLEYQETQYF. The full variable domain, in which reference TRBV5-1 and TRBJ2-5 provide the parts outside the CDR3, is KAGVTQTPRYLIKTRGQQVTLSCSPISGHRSVSWYQQTPGQGLQFLFEYFSETQRNKGNFPGRFSGRQFSNSRSEMNVSTLELGDSALYLCASSLEYQETQYFGPGTRLLVL.